This paragraph reports one TCR beta chain. As yet, its antigen is unknown. TCR beta CDR3 regions were amplified from RNA transcripts. Carried out on the TCR CDR3, a first-round RT-PCR used the HTBI primer set. TCRdb ran MiXCR on the multiplex PCR reads and lists one entry per CDR3 protein. The sample consists of approximately 490,000 distinct CDR3 sequences, under 25% of them appearing once. The sample originates from a study of T cells in Graves' hyperthyroidism and ophthalmopathy. The wider study: Peripheral blood draws took place at initial diagnosis, ahead of any treatment.

The study, taken as a whole, reports: Most thyroid clonotypes expanded above 0.001 were also detected in blood. By a 13 V-J model, ophthalmopathy was set apart from stable hyperthyroidism.

Trimming took 7 bases from V and 2 from J, leaving 13 bases between them. CDR3 length: 14 residues. Germline V gene lookup returns CDR1 SGHRS and CDR2 YFSETQ. Roughly 9.1 ml of fresh peripheral blood supplied the PBMCs. This chain uses TRBV5-1 with TRBJ2-1; D might be TRBD1 or TRBD2, each matching 6 bases. Sample: blood. The clonotype was recovered from a woman in her seventies with Graves' ophthalmopathy. The CDR3 protein is CASRWGAAYNEQFF. The CDR3 DNA sequence: TGCGCCAGCCGTTGGGGGGCGGCCTACAATGAGCAGTTCTTC.